This TCR beta chain was recorded in a study of OX40 agonist ivuxolimab in advanced cancers. In the study overall: Partial responses were recorded for three patients, including one with hepatocellular carcinoma and two with cutaneous melanoma.

Germline values: CDR1 LNHDA, CDR2 SQIVND (reference sequence). The trim removed 0 bases at V and 5 bases at J, leaving 5 bases unmatched. The length of the CDR3 is 15 residues. Data came from immunoSEQ multiplex PCR; TCRdb stores just in-frame clones and leaves some out. This sample yields approximately 50,000 clones, of which approximately 80% are seen a single time; approximately 13% belongs to the top ten. The receptor was isolated from an adult with an advanced solid tumor such as melanoma, head and neck, liver or kidney cancer. Sequencing was performed on CD4+ or CD8+ T cells sorted from blood, taken in a trial of the OX40 agonist ivuxolimab. The chain links TRBV19 to TRBJ2-5, with TRBD1 identical over 8 bases. The CDR3 loop reads CASSIEDRVGETQYF. In nucleotides, the CDR3 is TGTGCCAGTAGTATAGAGGACAGGGTTGGGGAGACCCAGTACTTC.